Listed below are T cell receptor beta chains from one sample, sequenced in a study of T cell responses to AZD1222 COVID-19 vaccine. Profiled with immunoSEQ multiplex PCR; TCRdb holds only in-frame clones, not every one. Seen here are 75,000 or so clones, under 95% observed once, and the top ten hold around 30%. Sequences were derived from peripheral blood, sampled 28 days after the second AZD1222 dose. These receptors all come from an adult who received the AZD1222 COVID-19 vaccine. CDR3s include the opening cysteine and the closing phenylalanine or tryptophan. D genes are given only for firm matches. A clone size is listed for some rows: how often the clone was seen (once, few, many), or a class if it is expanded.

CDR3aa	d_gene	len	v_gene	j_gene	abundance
CASSLGREETQYF	NA	13	TRBV5-6	TRBJ2-5	few
CASMIGYEQYF	NA	11	TRBV2	TRBJ2-7	NA
CASLDQNTEAFF	NA	12	TRBV10-2	TRBJ1-1	NA
CASSLVPLWPFF	NA	12	TRBV7-2	TRBJ2-1	NA
CASRSPTGGYGYTF	TRBD1	14	TRBV28	TRBJ1-2	once
CASSYATRNTEAFF	NA	14	TRBV6-2/TRBV6-3	TRBJ1-1	NA
CASSPETGIDYGYTF	TRBD1	15	TRBV19	TRBJ1-2	NA
CASSYYLPGTEAFF	NA	14	TRBV6-2/TRBV6-3	TRBJ1-1	NA
CASSYSGQGGTEAFF	TRBD1	15	TRBV6-5	TRBJ1-1	NA
CATSEGGELFF	NA	11	TRBV24-1	TRBJ2-2	once
CASSLDGRAGELFF	NA	14	TRBV11-3	TRBJ2-2	NA
CASRGHFGEKLFF	NA	13	TRBV11-2	TRBJ1-4	once
CASSFQGKRETQYF	NA	14	TRBV28	TRBJ2-5	NA
CASSFSELRRTSGAYEQYF	TRBD2	19	TRBV5-1	TRBJ2-7	NA
CASSEMRAETQYF	NA	13	TRBV2	TRBJ2-5	NA
CASSLSSSYNEQFF	NA	14	TRBV7-2	TRBJ2-1	once
CASSAAGTASYEQYF	NA	15	TRBV25-1	TRBJ2-7	NA
CASRGQGNNEQFF	TRBD1	13	TRBV5-6	TRBJ2-1	NA
CATANQGASYNEQFF	TRBD1	15	TRBV15	TRBJ2-1	once
CASWGLYGYTF	NA	11	TRBV6-5	TRBJ1-2	NA
CSAYRRDGYTF	NA	11	TRBV20-1	TRBJ1-2	NA
CASSVVGGLETQYF	NA	14	TRBV9	TRBJ2-5	NA
CASSPQLVGAYNEQFF	NA	16	TRBV4-3	TRBJ2-1	NA
CASSLIPGLQITGELFF	NA	17	TRBV7-3	TRBJ2-2	NA
CASSLVQETQYF	NA	12	TRBV11-2	TRBJ2-5	NA
CASSIDGRAGQPQHF	NA	15	TRBV19	TRBJ1-5	NA
CASSSTSGRAYEQYF	TRBD2	15	TRBV7-9	TRBJ2-7	NA
CSVFFNTEAFF	NA	11	TRBV29-1	TRBJ1-1	NA
CSAADGRGQFF	NA	11	TRBV20-1	TRBJ2-1	NA
CASSQNEKLFF	NA	11	TRBV6-5	TRBJ1-4	NA
CASSFSGAEAFF	NA	12	TRBV7-8	TRBJ1-1	NA
CAISEAGIENEKLFF	NA	15	TRBV10-3	TRBJ1-4	NA
CASSFPGAGGYTF	NA	13	TRBV5-1	TRBJ1-2	NA
CASFPAGNSPYEQYF	NA	15	TRBV6-5	TRBJ2-7	once
CASSYSLVYEQYF	NA	13	TRBV6-5	TRBJ2-7	NA
CASSGLADYNEQFF	TRBD2	14	TRBV28	TRBJ2-1	NA
CATRRYTENTGELFF	NA	15	TRBV6-5	TRBJ2-2	NA
CAWRYGQGFYEQYF	TRBD1	14	TRBV30	TRBJ2-7	NA
CASSYPLAGVYEQYF	TRBD2	15	TRBV5-6	TRBJ2-7	NA
CASSEHPDTQYF	NA	12	TRBV9	TRBJ2-3	NA
CAHGGAGVVNEQFF	NA	14	TRBV28	TRBJ2-1	NA
CASSLREIQPQHF	NA	13	TRBV18	TRBJ1-5	NA
CASSEVVGGQGVEQYF	TRBD1	16	TRBV6-1	TRBJ2-7	NA
CASSFAGGDYGYTF	TRBD1	14	TRBV7-9	TRBJ1-2	once
CASSVGGYGNQPQHF	NA	15	TRBV9	TRBJ1-5	once
CASSLDRMNTGELFF	TRBD1	15	TRBV27	TRBJ2-2	NA
CASSQFAGNQPQHF	NA	14	TRBV3-1/TRBV3-2	TRBJ1-5	NA
CASSLLAGVIINEQFF	TRBD2	16	TRBV27	TRBJ2-1	NA
CASSAGTSGSYNEQFF	TRBD2	16	TRBV9	TRBJ2-1	NA
CASSHVQGQLTLYEQYF	NA	17	TRBV4-2	TRBJ2-7	NA
CASSLLAGDREQYF	TRBD2	14	TRBV4-3	TRBJ2-7	NA
CASSDNYGAGASQTGELFF	NA	19	TRBV9	TRBJ2-2	NA
CASSFYPENQPQHF	NA	14	TRBV28	TRBJ1-5	NA
CASSSGSGPAWEQYF	NA	15	TRBV10-2	TRBJ2-7	once
CASSLSRGSNTEAFF	NA	15	TRBV7-2	TRBJ1-1	NA
CASSLEGGEQYF	NA	12	TRBV5-6	TRBJ2-7	NA